The 3 T cell receptor beta chains given below trace back to one sample, sequenced in a study of T-cell memory formation after mild COVID-19. From the 5' RACE reads, TCRdb called clonotypes with MiXCR, one entry per CDR3 protein. The sample lists more than 400,000 distinct CDR3 sequences; around a sixth were seen once. Material: PBMCs or a T cell subset sorted from them (not recorded which). The receptors originated from an adult woman who had mild COVID-19 (a few samples of this study predate the infection). Cell type and time point are not known.

The chain recombines TRBV6-5 with TRBJ2-1; D is uncertain. Germline CDR1 and CDR2: MNHEY and SVGAGI. V was trimmed by 5 bases and J by 5 bases, leaving 16 bases between them. This CDR3 has 15 residues. In nucleotides, the CDR3 is TGTGCCAGCAGTCCCGGGTTTGCCGCCAACAATGAGCAGTTCTTC. This encodes CASSPGFAANNEQFF.

V usage is TRBV6-2 or TRBV6-3 and J usage is TRBJ2-1; D ambiguous. The germline gives CDR1 MNHEY, CDR2 SVGEGT. The germline V and J ends were trimmed by 0 bases and 5 bases, with 14 bases remaining between them. The length of the CDR3 is 16 residues. CDR3 sequence: CASSYSTAGWNNEQFF. In DNA form, the CDR3 reads TGTGCCAGCAGTTACTCGACGGCAGGTTGGAACAATGAGCAGTTCTTC.

This clonotype was observed a few times. This rearrangement joins TRBV3-1 to TRBJ2-3, with TRBD1 matching over 7 bases. The CDR3 extends over 14 amino acids. V was clipped by 0 bases and J by 9 bases; unmatched bases: 6. Germline values: CDR1 LGHDT, CDR2 YNNKEL (reference sequence). CDR3 sequence (DNA): TGTGCCAGCAGCCAAGAAGGGGGCCGAGGCACGCAGTATTTT. Translated: CASSQEGGRGTQYF.